This T cell receptor beta chain was sequenced during a study of cytomegalovirus exposure and HLA in healthy donors (TCRdb year 2017). Broadly, across the study: In an earlier analysis of roughly 500 of the donors, 276 Gb of sequence data and 90 million to 130 million unique TCR beta sequences from 150 million to 200 million T cells were reported. Approximately 310 gigabases of sequencing data and approximately 80 million unique TCR sequences were included in an early release covering around 650 HLA-typed donors. Of the roughly 410 genotyped donors, 65% to 90% were placed in the genetic ancestry cluster associated with self-reported Caucasian donors. The study aimed to test whether signatures of past pathogen exposure could be identified by cataloging public T cell receptors. The study used immunosequencing to profile the T cell repertoires of approximately 690 subjects and linked those repertoires to cytomegalovirus serostatus. In addition to the first cohort of about 650 subjects, a separate validation cohort of about 120 different subjects was used. High-throughput TCR immunosequencing, statistical association of individual TCRs with disease status, and machine learning were combined to predict cytomegalovirus infection status. In a later analysis, previously published TCR beta repertoires from 666 donors were re-analyzed and high-resolution HLA genotyping was added so that TCR occurrence patterns could be studied. Rather than drawing on any new phenotypic data, the later analysis identified candidate immune exposures from TCR beta sequences and the way those sequences occurred across donors. An earlier analysis of 587 of the donors used high-throughput TCR beta sequencing to judge whether each TCR beta V gene segment behaved as functional or pseudogenic. Alongside the repertoire data, information on donor age, sex, ethnicity and CMV serostatus was compiled. A later genetic analysis took genome-wide SNP genotypes for 398 of the 666 donors and used that subset as a discovery cohort. Every repertoire in the discovery cohort had been generated on one and the same sequencing platform. Class I and class II HLA loci were covered by the typing at four-digit resolution. The number of typed donors differed by locus: roughly 620-640 for A, B, C, DRB1 and DQB1; roughly 510 for DQA1; around 610 for DPA1; and roughly 470 for DPB1. A few DR-DQ haplotypes were treated as single units for association and clustering because of strong linkage in the cohort. Across about 370 genotyped donors of the cohort, an average of 235,054 unique TCR beta nucleotide sequences per donor were sequenced, and roughly 20% of those sequences were non-productive.

On the study overall, not on this receptor specifically: Compared with the approximately 670-donor mean, donors in an Asian-associated ancestry cluster had fewer N-insertions in productive TCRs, according to a later genetic analysis. V-gene and J-gene trimming of TCR beta chains was associated with a missense DCLRE1C variant in a later genetic analysis, and the association was replicated in an independent cohort. In the study, 150 to 200 TCR beta chains were listed as associated with cytomegalovirus. In a later analysis, HLA-associated TCR beta chains showed more clonal expansion and lower generation probabilities than non-associated chains that were equally common. Because some donors lacked HLA typing at each locus, the association tests relied only on the typed subset. An earlier analysis of around 500 of the donors showed that most TCR beta V segments appeared in productive rearrangements either about 87% or about 30% of the time, which broadly matched IMGT annotations. In a later analysis, 16,951 TCR beta sequences were associated with specific HLA alleles at a false discovery rate of 0.05. A few of the identified cytomegalovirus-associated TCR beta chains were confirmed in vitro to be specific for cytomegalovirus antigens. The authors suggested that the approach could potentially be generalized to other disease states and immunological phenotypes. A further reported finding was that TCR beta sequences accurately predicted the HLA-A and HLA-B alleles for most subjects in the first cohort. Because counts were too low, more than 15 rarely observed V segments, including chromosome 9 orphons, were excluded from the earlier analysis of a few hundred of the donors. Some IMGT-functional V segments, including TRBV6-2 and TRBV6-3, could not be distinguished by the 87-base-pair reads and were therefore excluded. Across donors, most TCR sequences were observed very rarely, whereas some public TCRs were present in many individuals. The sequencing pipeline was judged likely to have produced a cluster of highly shared sequence variants as a technical artifact. When HLA alleles, especially DR and DQ, strongly co-occurred, TCR associations were difficult to assign to individual alleles. CMV serostatus was the only immune exposure information available for the cohort. A later analysis found that TCR association rates varied across HLA loci, with DRB1 alleles showing the most associated TCRs and HLA-C alleles the fewest. Sequencing depth was assumed to be roughly uniform across donors in the presence/absence analyses, though that assumption may not hold. Only TCR beta chains were sequenced in this cohort, and the absence of alpha or paired-chain data limited detectable features. According to a later analysis, most CMV-associated TCR beta chains appeared to be HLA-restricted, and the HLA associations seemed to be driven largely by CMV exposure. Linkage disequilibrium might explain the correlated functional status among segregating V segments, but an unknown experimental factor could not be excluded. In a later analysis, several top co-occurrence clusters were reported to appear linked to parvovirus B19, influenza, CMV and Epstein-Barr virus. In both the original and validation cohorts, the classifier was reported to diagnose cytomegalovirus status with high specificity and sensitivity.

There are 19 amino acids in the CDR3, from cysteine to phenylalanine inclusive. The sequence is cut down to CDR3 DNA, 57 bases in frame from base 1. Sequences SGHRS (CDR1) and YFSETQ (CDR2) are obtained from the germline V gene. At the junction V is shortened by 0 bases and J by 4 bases; bases outside the gene matches: 16. The cohort consisted of 666 healthy bone marrow donors. All cohort members were sampled while nominally healthy, although unrecorded immune exposures were likely present. The donor tested CMV seronegative, placing the donor among the 300 to 400 seronegative members of the cohort. Each donor provided a peripheral blood sample, and peripheral blood mononuclear cells were used for TCR beta sequencing. Genomic DNA was extracted from the blood cell samples with the Qiagen DNeasy Blood Extraction Kit. The library was prepared using the immunoSEQ multiplex PCR assay. The multiplex PCR relied on a mix of 60 forward primers for TCR Vbeta segments and 13 reverse primers for TCR Jbeta segments. A multiplex PCR assay on genomic DNA amplified the CDR3 region of rearranged TCR beta genes. On the Illumina HiSeq System, the amplified TCR beta libraries were sequenced as 87-base-pair reads. As for how the authors treated the data: In a later analysis, tens of millions of unique TCR beta chains were counted across the approximately 640 repertoires, and approximately 11 million of these chains were shared by at least two donors. To remove PCR and sequencing errors, raw reads were error-corrected and collapsed into unique sequences using a nearest-neighbor algorithm that merged closely related sequences. Alignment of CDR3 sequences to IMGT reference sequences was used to assign V, D and J gene segments. Each retained sequence needed at least a six-nucleotide match to both a V gene segment and a J gene segment. Rearrangements were classified as productive when the CDR3 lacked stop codons and remained in frame with V and J, and all other rearrangements were classified as non-productive. Following IMGT convention, CDR3 was defined as the stretch from the second conserved V-encoded cysteine up to the conserved J-encoded phenylalanine. The earlier analysis of fewer than 750 of the donors excluded sequences that lacked an unambiguous match to a single V gene segment. In an earlier analysis of roughly 500 of the donors, V segments were called functional above 56.7% productive rearrangements and were called segregating when the between-donor standard deviation exceeded 5%. A statistical classification framework was developed to diagnose cytomegalovirus status using the catalog of TCR beta chain sequences. In a later analysis, TCR nucleotide sequences were compared against IMGT/GENE-DB human TR gene sequences so that V and J genes could be assigned. Using the TCRdist pipeline, a later analysis assigned CDR3 sequences along with most-parsimonious VDJ recombination scenarios. A later analysis defined each TCR beta chain by its CDR3 amino acid sequence plus V-gene family, and excluded reads lacking a unique V-gene family. To address suspected cross-contamination and a sequencing artifact, a later analysis removed 592 highly shared, low-generation-probability nucleotide sequences. A later analysis calculated a clonal expansion index for each public chain from normalized within-repertoire ranks of inferred template counts. A later analysis computed generation probabilities with a VDJ recombination model fitted to out-of-frame rearrangements, and checked the results against IGoR. In a later analysis, hypergeometric tests were used to score TCR-TCR, TCR-HLA and TCR-CMV co-occurrence, with a repertoire-size bias correction applied to TCR pairs. False discovery rates were estimated in a later analysis by permuting HLA or CMV assignments 20 times. In a later analysis, co-occurring TCRs were grouped using DBSCAN, with TCRdist sequence similarity added in when clustering inside HLA-allele-positive subsets. Co-occurrence clustering excluded repertoires with fewer than 30,000 or more than 120,000 public chains, plus five with anomalous nucleotide sharing. Not all clones reach the TCRdb copy of this immuneACCESS table, which keeps in-frame sequences only. Checked studies attribute under half of the gap to unresolved V genes and leave the rest unexplained. V, J and clone size are taken as reported in that table, and D and trimming were inferred from the DNA itself. This sample's table carries about 46,000 clones. The top ten hold roughly 0.99% of the sample.

For this clone: Its antigen is unknown.

Sequenced material: PBMCs. The clonotype originates from a woman aged 40 to 55 in good health and CMV-seronegative. The rearranged chain carries TRBV5-1 and TRBJ2-1; 7 central bases correspond to TRBD2. The CDR3 has the sequence CASSLVKGRIAGKYNEQFF. The DNA sequence is as follows: TGCGCCAGCAGCTTGGTTAAAGGGAGGATAGCGGGTAAATACAATGAGCAGTTCTTC.